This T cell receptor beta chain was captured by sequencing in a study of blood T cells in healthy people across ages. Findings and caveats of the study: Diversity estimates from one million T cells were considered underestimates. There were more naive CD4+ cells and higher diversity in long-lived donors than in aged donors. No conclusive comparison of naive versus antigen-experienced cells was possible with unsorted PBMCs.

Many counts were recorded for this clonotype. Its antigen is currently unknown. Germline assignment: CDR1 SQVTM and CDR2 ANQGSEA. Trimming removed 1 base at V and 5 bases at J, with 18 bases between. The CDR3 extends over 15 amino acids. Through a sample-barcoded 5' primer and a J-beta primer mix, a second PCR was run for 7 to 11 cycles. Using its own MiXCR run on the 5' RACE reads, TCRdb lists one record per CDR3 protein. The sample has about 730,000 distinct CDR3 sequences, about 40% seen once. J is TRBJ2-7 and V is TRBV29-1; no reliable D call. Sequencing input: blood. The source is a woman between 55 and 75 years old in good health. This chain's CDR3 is CSVEAARAPGNEQYF. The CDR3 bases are TGCAGCGTTGAAGCTGCTCGGGCCCCTGGGAACGAGCAGTACTTC.